This TCR beta chain comes out of a study of blood T cells in healthy people across ages. General study points: PBMCs were not sorted, which prevented a conclusive comparison of naive versus antigen-experienced cells.

Remarks on this clonotype: Its cognate antigen is unknown.

Primers used in a second PCR of about 6 to 11 cycles were a sample-barcoded 5' primer and a J-beta primer mix. Every single cDNA molecule received a tag from a template-switch adaptor with 12 random nucleotides. TCRdb independently ran MiXCR on the 5' RACE reads; one entry per CDR3 protein. Among hundreds of thousands of distinct CDR3 sequences listed, more than 45% were seen once. Donation came from healthy Caucasian individuals in Russia who were aged roughly 6 to 95. CDR1 and CDR2 from the germline V gene are DFQATT and SNEGSKA (reference sequence). The CDR3 is 16 amino acids. The J segment lost 11 bases and the V segment lost 3 bases, leaving 13 bases of the junction unmatched.

This TCR came from an elderly man in good health. Sequencing input: blood. The rearrangement joins TRBV20-1 to TRBJ2-5, with 15 bases lining up with TRBD2. CDR3 nucleotide sequence: TGCAGTGCTAGCGCCCACGGACTAGCGGGAGGGGATGAGCAGTACTTC. The encoded protein is CSASAHGLAGGDEQYF.